Listed here are 30 T cell receptor beta chains from one sample, sequenced in a study of CD8+CD57+ T cells in acquired aplastic anemia (dated by TCRdb to the late 2010s). The instrument was an Illumina HiSeq 2000. Profiling of TCR beta VDJ combinations and CDR3 sequences used genomic DNA as the template. The public sequencing data were trimmed at Q25 with fastp and processed into clonotypes with MiXCR by TCRdb, which kept only in-frame beta chains. Entries that share a CDR3 protein sequence are merged under the most common genes and DNA. The sample table shows about 260,000 distinct CDR3 sequences, and around 82% are seen once. The top ten hold 40% to 50% of the sample. Patients chosen for sequencing had shown expansion of CD8+CD57+ cells by flow cytometry. The sample taken for sequencing was sorted CD4+, CD8+, or CD8+CD57+ T cells (not recorded which) from PBMCs. The receptor source for this set is a human donor with aplastic anemia.

Here the CDR3 DNA reads TGTGCCAGCAGCGTAGGGTCAGATACGCAGCATTTTGAGCAGTACGTC. Its translation is CASSVGSDTQHFEQYV. The chain joins TRBV9 to TRBJ2-7; D not certain. CDR1 is SGDLS, CDR2 YYNGEE, per germline. CDR3 length: 16 residues. Trimming shortened V by 0 bases and J by 7 bases, and 20 bases separated the two germline ends.

On this clonotype itself: An end of the junction does not agree with germline; a read error may underlie this. The chain is built from TRBV7-3 and TRBJ2-3; TRBD2 might be the D (5 bases). The germline V gene has CDR1 SGHTA and CDR2 FQGTGA. The CDR3 extends over 13 amino acids. The CDR3 DNA reads TGTGCCAGCAGCTACGGAGGCGCAGGTCAGCATGAATTT. Amino acids: CASSYGGAGQHEF.

Turning to this clonotype: Germline is not matched at one junction end, which may reflect a read error. This chain links TRBV7-2 with TRBJ1-1; D is perhaps TRBD1 (5 bases). The germline V gene has CDR1 SGHTA and CDR2 FQGNSA. The CDR3 is 14 amino acids. CDR3: CASSSGPDEQYAGF. The CDR3 bases are TGTGCCAGCAGTTCGGGACCCGACGAGCAGTACGCCGGGTTT.

V gene TRBV12-3 or TRBV12-4 combines with J gene TRBJ1-2; D remains unclear. V shed 6 bases and J shed 4 bases, with 12 bases lying between them. The CDR3 sequence is 13 residues long. The CDR3 protein is CASSFTDPYGYTF. CDR3 bases: TGTGCCAGCAGCTTTACCGACCCCTATGGCTACACCTTC.

This rearrangement joins TRBV15 to TRBJ2-7, with D uncertain. CDR1 and CDR2 (germline): LNHNV, YYDKDF (reference sequence). V lost 5 bases to trimming and J lost 4 bases, with 15 bases between them. This CDR3 region has 14 residues. This chain's CDR3 is CATSGRCRQYEQYF. CDR3 sequence (DNA): TGTGCCACCAGCGGCCGGTGCAGACAATACGAGCAGTACTTC.

The chain combines TRBV2 with TRBJ2-3; D gene ambiguous. The closer fit of TRBJ1-6 to the DNA end suggests the J call may be wrong. CDR1 is SNHLY, CDR2 FYNNEI, per germline. This CDR3 is built from 14 residues. This CDR3 reads CASSEGAGPDPLHF. CDR3 nucleotides: TGTGCCAGCAGTGAAGGGGCAGGTCCCGATCCGCTCCACTTT.

A note on this clonotype: Germline and junction disagree at one end, which may indicate a read error. V usage is TRBV15 and J usage is TRBJ2-3; 10 bases align to TRBD2. The CDR3 consists of 14 residues. CDR1 is LNHNV and CDR2 is YYDKDF in the germline V gene (reference sequence). In DNA form, the CDR3 reads TGTGCCAGCAGCATAGCGGGAGGAGCCGCTGCGCAGTATTTT. Its translation is CASSIAGGAAAQYF.

Remarks on this clonotype: At one end the junction does not follow the germline gene, possibly because of a read error. The chain couples TRBV15 to TRBJ2-7; 7 bases are a match to TRBD2. Germline CDR1 reads LNHNV; CDR2 reads YYDKDF (reference sequence). The CDR3 runs to 14 residues. CDR3 region: CSTGRRGGAYEQYF. The CDR3 DNA reads TGCAGCACCGGACGCCGCGGGGGTGCCTATGAGCAGTACTTC.

This rearrangement joins TRBV19 to TRBJ1-2; 7 positions agree with TRBD1. The ends lost 5 bases at V and 7 bases at J; junction bases unmatched: 7. The CDR3 runs to 13 residues. Germline V gene data show CDR1 as LNHDA and CDR2 as SQIVND (reference sequence). The chain's CDR3 is CASSAGQWSGYTF. The CDR3 bases are TGTGCCAGTAGTGCGGGACAGTGGAGTGGCTACACCTTC.

The genes are TRBV2 and TRBJ1-2; D is unclear. Trimming cost V 2 bases and J 4 bases, with 8 bases left between them. From germline, CDR1 is SNHLY and CDR2 FYNNEI. The CDR3 extends over 13 amino acids. The DNA of the CDR3 is TGTGCCAGCAGTGAACAGCCCCTCTATGGCTACACCTTC. Its protein is CASSEQPLYGYTF.

The chain links TRBV11-3 to TRBJ2-1, with 9 bases identical to TRBD1. J gave up 7 bases and V 0 bases, and 4 bases lay outside the gene matches. This CDR3 is 15 amino acids long. CDR1 is SGHNT and CDR2 is YENEEA in the germline V gene. The CDR3 DNA follows: TGTGCCAGCAGCTTAGATAGACAGGGGGGGAATGAGCAGTTCTTC. This gives the protein CASSLDRQGGNEQFF.

This clonotype was observed a handful of times. V usage is TRBV5-1 and J usage is TRBJ2-3; 7 bases fit TRBD1. The V segment lost 0 bases and the J segment 3 bases; nucleotides outside the gene matches: 4. Germline lookup yields CDR1 SGHRS and CDR2 YFSETQ. This CDR3 is 15 amino acids long. CDR3 bases: TGCGCCAGCAGCTTGGAAGGGGGCATGACAGATACGCAGTATTTT. It is translated as CASSLEGGMTDTQYF.

The rearrangement joins TRBV7-9 to TRBJ1-6; TRBD1 matches at 12 bases. Germline assignment: CDR1 SEHNR and CDR2 FQNEAQ (reference sequence). Trimming took 8 bases from V and 8 from J; bases not matched to a gene: 1. The CDR3 runs 13 residues. This CDR3 is CASRDRGHSPLHF. Written as DNA, the CDR3 is TGTGCCAGCCGGGACAGGGGGCATTCACCCCTCCACTTT.

V and J are TRBV7-3 and TRBJ2-5; 8 bases map to TRBD1. The ends lost 2 bases at V and 4 bases at J; junction bases unmatched: 6. This CDR3 comprises 15 residues. Germline V gene data show CDR1 as SGHTA and CDR2 as FQGTGA. Written as DNA, the CDR3 is TGTGCCAGCAGCTTAGTTCCCGGGACAGGAGAGACCCAGTACTTC. This codes for CASSLVPGTGETQYF.

This clonotype was seen a few times. This rearrangement joins TRBV25-1 to TRBJ1-1, with D maybe TRBD1 (5 bases). CDR1 is MGHDK, CDR2 SYGVNS, per germline. The germline V and J ends were trimmed by 3 bases and 3 bases, with 17 bases remaining between them. This CDR3 region has 16 residues. This CDR3 is CASSDGSRDGYTEAFF. The DNA of the CDR3 is TGTGCCAGCAGTGATGGGTCTAGGGACGGATACACTGAAGCTTTCTTT.

As concerns this clonotype: As the CDR3 is not closed by the conserved phenylalanine or tryptophan, this likely results from a read error. The DNA is left out, because the CDR3 cannot be placed on it with certainty; the CDR3 is given as TCRdb lists it. The chain is built from TRBV9 and TRBJ2-3; TRBD1 is the table's D call and was not checked against the DNA. 13 amino acids form the CDR3, both terminal residues included. Germline lookup yields CDR1 SGDLS and CDR2 YYNGEE. The CDR3 loop is CASGDGGTIQYYV.

This chain connects TRBV24-1 to TRBJ1-4; no clear D gene. Trimming left V 6 bases short and J 5 bases short, with 9 bases between. Germline V gene sequence: CDR1 KGHDR, CDR2 SFDVKD. This CDR3 contains 13 residues. CDR3 in amino acids: CATSYAYNEKLFF. DNA of the CDR3: TGTGCCACCAGTTACGCGTACAATGAAAAACTGTTTTTT.

The chain couples TRBV7-8 to TRBJ2-3; D possibly matches TRBD1 or TRBD2 (5 bases each). In germline, CDR1 is SGHVS, CDR2 FQNEAQ. CDR3 size: 15 residues. The ends were cut back, 1 base at V and 9 bases at J, with 17 bases in the middle. CDR3 in amino acids: CASSLGGRSNTTQYF. The CDR3 DNA sequence: TGTGCCAGCAGCTTAGGGGGACGGAGCAATACGACGCAGTATTTT.

The sample holds a few counts of this clonotype. This clone may be a read error of a much larger clone one base away. The chain uses TRBV11-2 and TRBJ2-1; weak D call: TRBD1 (6 bases). Germline-derived CDR1 and CDR2 are SGHAT and FQNNGV. The CDR3 sequence is 14 residues long. The DNA of the CDR3 is TGTGCCAGCAGCTTAGGGACAGCATACAATGAGCGGTTCTTC. Translating gives CASSLGTAYNERFF.

Note on this clonotype: The junction departs from the called germline gene at one end, perhaps through a read error. The gene calls are TRBV12-3 or TRBV12-4 and TRBJ1-2; possibly TRBD1 for D (5 bases). The CDR3 totals 12 residues. The chain's CDR3 is CASSGAVYAYTF. The DNA for the CDR3 is TGTGCCAGCAGCGGGGCCGTTTATGCCTACACCTTC.

About this clonotype itself: Likely a read error: the CDR3 ends without its conserved phenylalanine or tryptophan. It is unclear where the CDR3 begins or ends on the DNA, so no DNA is shown, and the CDR3 is as TCRdb lists it. The V gene is TRBV9, the J gene TRBJ2-2; the table's D call TRBD2 went unverified against the DNA. Germline CDR1 is SGDLS and CDR2 is YYNGEE. Inclusive of both ends, the CDR3 amounts to 12 amino acids. The chain's CDR3 is CASSVGGLAGDI.

For this clonotype: Because the CDR3 is missing its conserved closing phenylalanine or tryptophan, this is likely a read error. This rearrangement joins TRBV9 to TRBJ2-7; D ambiguous. V was trimmed by 7 bases and J by 10 bases, leaving 27 bases between them. This CDR3 is 15 amino acids long. Germline CDR1 is SGDLS and CDR2 is YYNGEE. In DNA form, the CDR3 reads TGTGCCAGCGGAGAAGCTGGGAACATTCAGTACTTCCAGTACCTC. Translation: CASGEAGNIQYFQYL.

About this clonotype itself: The junction departs from the called germline gene at one end, perhaps through a read error. This rearrangement joins TRBV24-1 to TRBJ2-3; 8 bases agree with TRBD1. The CDR3 totals 13 residues. Germline CDR1 KGHDR, CDR2 SFDVKD. The CDR3 sequence is CATGAGGTGAQFF. The CDR3 nucleotides are TGTGCCACCGGGGCAGGGGGCACCGGGGCGCAGTTTTTT.

This sequence joins TRBV9 and TRBJ2-7; D is undetermined. The V gene lost 4 bases and the J gene lost 2 bases, with 25 bases spanning the gap. The CDR3 has 18 amino acids. Germline V gives CDR1 SGDLS, CDR2 YYNGEE. The CDR3 DNA sequence: TGTGCCAGCAGCTTTAGTTCCCGCGGCTACACCTTTGCCTACGAGCAGTACGTC. Translated: CASSFSSRGYTFAYEQYV.

The chain employs TRBV7-9 and TRBJ2-7; D is possibly TRBD1 (6 bases). The CDR3 has 18 amino acids. Trimming took 3 bases from V and 1 from J, leaving 22 bases between them. CDR1 is SEHNR, CDR2 FQNEAQ, per germline (reference sequence). CDR3 sequence reads: CASSFHPDRRAHSYEQYV. The CDR3 nucleotides are TGTGCCAGCAGCTTTCATCCAGACAGGAGAGCCCATTCCTACGAGCAGTACGTC.

V usage is TRBV9 and J usage is TRBJ1-5; D remains unclear. V lost 0 bases to trimming and J lost 0 bases, with 7 bases between them. The CDR3 length is 15 residues. Germline CDR1 SGDLS, CDR2 YYNGEE. This CDR3 reads CASSVGTNSNQPQHF. Written as DNA, the CDR3 is TGTGCCAGCAGCGTAGGCACAAATAGCAATCAGCCCCAGCATTTT.

This clonotype was counted a few times. The gene calls are TRBV7-6 and TRBJ2-5; tentatively, D is TRBD1 or TRBD2 (5 bases each). Trimming stripped 8 bases from V and 5 bases from J, with 24 bases between. Germline V gives CDR1 SGHVS, CDR2 FNYEAQ. The length of the CDR3 is 16 residues. CDR3 DNA: TGTGCCAGCCGTAGCGCATGGGGAAGGGGTAGGGAGACCCAGTACTTC. Translation gives CASRSAWGRGRETQYF.

Points on this clonotype: Compared with germline, one end of the junction differs, possibly owing to a read error. This chain connects TRBV2 to TRBJ2-4; D not resolved. CDR1 is SNHLY and CDR2 is FYNNEI in the germline V gene. The CDR3 is 12 residues long. CDR3 in amino acids: CASGAGTNIQDF. The CDR3 nucleotides are TGTGCCAGCGGCGCAGGTACAAATATTCAGGACTTC.

In the case of this clonotype: Compared with germline, one end of the junction differs, possibly owing to a read error. The V call is TRBV2, the J call TRBJ2-3; weak D call: TRBD2 (7 bases). Germline assignment: CDR1 SNHLY and CDR2 FYNNEI. The length of the CDR3 is 13 residues. The CDR3 loop is CGSRGGGSDTQYF. The CDR3, as DNA: TGTGGCAGCAGGGGCGGGGGCTCAGATACGCAGTATTTT.

The chain couples TRBV25-1 to TRBJ1-1; no firm D call. Looked up from germline, CDR1 is MGHDK and CDR2 is SYGVNS. V shed 4 bases and J shed 1 base, with 13 bases lying between them. CDR3 length: 15 residues. For the CDR3, the DNA is TGTGCCAGCAGTGGGTACACCGCGGAGAACACTGAAGCTTTCTTT. This translates into CASSGYTAENTEAFF. The full variable domain, completed using reference TRBV25-1 and TRBJ1-1, is EADIYQTPRYLVIGTGKKITLECSQTMGHDKMYWYQQDPGMELHLIHYSYGVNSTEKGDLSSESTVSRIRTEHFPLTLESARPSHTSQYLCASSGYTAENTEAFFGQGTRLTVV.